A single sample is the source of the 29 T cell receptor beta chains below, sequenced in a study of control samples from healthy donors and cancer patients. Using immunoSEQ multiplex PCR, the repertoire was profiled, and TCRdb retains in-frame clones only, with some absent. The sample lists about 77,000 clones; around 92% were seen once. The sample taken for sequencing was blood. The receptors come from a woman in her sixties in good health.

The V gene is TRBV3-1 (or the pseudogene TRBV3-2), the J gene TRBJ2-5; TRBD2 matches 13 bases. J was trimmed by 4 bases and V by 5 bases; bases with no gene match: 4. This CDR3 contains 15 residues. Germline CDR1 is LGHDT and CDR2 is YNNKEL (reference sequence). CDR3 nucleotide sequence: TGTGCCAGCAGCTTGGGACTAGCGGGACGAGAGACCCAGTACTTC. It yields the protein CASSLGLAGRETQYF.

This clone appeared a single time. J is TRBJ2-1 and V is TRBV18; D is ambiguous. The CDR3 consists of 12 residues. V lost 2 bases to trimming and J lost 3 bases, with 2 bases between them. Germline loops: CDR1 KGHSH, CDR2 LQKENI. Written as DNA, the CDR3 is TGTGCCAGCTCACCAGGCTACAATGAGCAGTTCTTC. Its protein product is CASSPGYNEQFF.

This chain links TRBV15 with TRBJ2-3; no clear D. Germline values: CDR1 LNHNV, CDR2 YYDKDF (reference sequence). Trimming took off 3 bases at V and 2 bases at J, with 12 bases between the two ends. This CDR3 spans 15 amino acids. CDR3 sequence reads: CATSSATEITDTQYF. The CDR3, as DNA: TGTGCCACCAGCAGCGCGACGGAAATCACAGATACGCAGTATTTT.

The chain joins TRBV5-6 to TRBJ2-5, with a possible D match to TRBD1 (5 bases). CDR1 is SGHDT, CDR2 YYEEEE, per germline. The CDR3 loop spans 13 amino acids. V lost 1 base and J 5 bases, leaving 9 bases between the germline ends. The CDR3 DNA reads as TGTGCCAGCAGCTTGACAGGCAGGGAGACCCAGTACTTC. It is translated as CASSLTGRETQYF.

The chain joins TRBV28 to TRBJ1-6, with D uncertain. The germline gives CDR1 MDHEN, CDR2 SYDVKM. This CDR3 has 11 residues. Trimming left V 8 bases short and J 7 bases short, with 6 bases between. CDR3 amino acids: CASGSNSPLHF. For the CDR3, the DNA is TGTGCCAGCGGCTCAAATTCACCCCTCCACTTT. The whole variable domain, remainder taken from reference TRBV28 and TRBJ1-6, is DVKVTQSSRYLVKRTGEKVFLECVQDMDHENMFWYRQDPGLGLRLIYFSYDVKMKEKGDIPEGYSVSREKKERFSLILESASTNQTSMYLCASGSNSPLHFGNGTRLTVT.

This clone was seen once. This sequence joins TRBV7-2 and TRBJ2-3, with TRBD1 matching 7 bases. CDR3 length equals 13 residues. V was clipped by 6 bases and J by 1 base; unmatched bases: 1. CDR1 and CDR2 (germline): SGHTA, FQGNSA. The CDR3 DNA reads as TGTGCCAGCAGGCAGGGGGGCACAGATACGCAGTATTTT. This codes for CASRQGGTDTQYF.

CDR3 sequence (DNA): TGTGCCACCAGCGGGAGCTCCTCCTACGAGCAGTACTTC. Its protein product is CATSGSSSYEQYF. This rearrangement joins TRBV24-1 to TRBJ2-7, with D tentatively TRBD2 (6 bases). The CDR3 sequence is 13 residues long. Trimming left V 7 bases short and J 0 bases short, with 9 bases between. Germline loops: CDR1 KGHDR, CDR2 SFDVKD.

J is TRBJ2-7 and V is TRBV7-8; 7 bases fit TRBD1. Per the germline V gene, CDR1 is SGHVS and CDR2 is FQNEAQ. This CDR3 spans 14 amino acids. With 5 bases clipped from V and 6 bases from J, the junction kept 10 bases outside the gene matches. The CDR3 nucleotides are TGTGCCAGCAGCGCAGGGGACAGAAAAGTCGAGCAGTACTTC. It yields the protein CASSAGDRKVEQYF. Full variable domain (outside the CDR3, taken from reference TRBV7-8 and TRBJ2-7): GAGVSQSPRYKVAKRGQDVALRCDPISGHVSLFWYQQALGQGPEFLTYFQNEAQLDKSGLPSDRFFAERPEGSVSTLKIQRTQQEDSAVYLCASSAGDRKVEQYFGPGTRLTVT.

The chain carries TRBV20-1 and TRBJ2-3, with 8 positions matching TRBD2. Trimming cost V 3 bases and J 0 bases; bases outside gene matches: 5. This CDR3 contains 15 residues. Germline values: CDR1 DFQATT, CDR2 SNEGSKA (reference sequence). CDR3 loop: CSASGASGSTDTQYF. The CDR3 region has the DNA TGCAGTGCTAGTGGAGCTAGCGGGAGCACAGATACGCAGTATTTT.

This clone appeared a single time. The gene calls are TRBV9 and TRBJ2-7; D not resolved. Trimming pared 0 bases from V and 7 bases from J, leaving 14 bases between. CDR3 length: 14 residues. Per germline, CDR1 SGDLS and CDR2 YYNGEE. This chain's CDR3 is CASSVATATQEQYF. CDR3 nucleotide sequence: TGTGCCAGCAGCGTAGCTACAGCCACTCAGGAGCAGTACTTC.

CDR3 loop: CASSLGWNEQFF. CDR3 DNA: TGTGCCAGCAGTTTGGGTTGGAATGAGCAGTTCTTC. The rearrangement uses TRBV28 and TRBJ2-1; D is undetermined. This CDR3 is built from 12 residues. V lost 3 bases and J 7 bases, leaving 7 bases between the germline ends. Per germline, CDR1 MDHEN and CDR2 SYDVKM.

With regard to this clone: The same CDR3 arises from other DNA sequences in this sample as well. The gene calls are TRBV5-4 and TRBJ1-3; D possibly corresponds to TRBD1 (6 bases). The CDR3 is 15 residues long. Germline V gene lookup returns CDR1 SGHNT and CDR2 YYREEE (reference sequence). Trimming removed 4 bases from V and 2 bases from J, with 13 bases in between. The DNA for the CDR3 is TGTGCCAGCAGCCCCGGGCAGGGGACTGGAAACACCATATATTTT. Translated: CASSPGQGTGNTIYF.

The chain links TRBV11-1 to TRBJ1-1, with unresolved D. V lost 2 bases and J 4 bases, leaving 11 bases between the germline ends. The length of the CDR3 is 14 residues. Per germline, CDR1 SGHAT and CDR2 FQDESV (reference sequence). For the CDR3, the DNA is TGTGCCAGCAGCTTAACGGCTCCGAGCACTGAAGCTTTCTTT. This sequence encodes CASSLTAPSTEAFF.

This rearrangement joins TRBV4-3 to TRBJ1-4; D remains ambiguous. V lost 4 bases, J lost 4 bases, and 4 bases lay in between. The CDR3 sequence is 12 residues long. Germline V gene lookup returns CDR1 LGHNA and CDR2 YSLEER. The chain's CDR3 is CASSRGNEKLFF. In DNA, the CDR3 is TGCGCCAGCAGCCGCGGTAATGAAAAACTGTTTTTT.

The chain uses TRBV5-4 and TRBJ1-4; D is ambiguous. The CDR3 has 14 amino acids. Germline values: CDR1 SGHNT, CDR2 YYREEE (reference sequence). The ends were cut back, 1 base at V and 6 bases at J, with 10 bases in the middle. The CDR3 is CASSLNLADEKLFF. The CDR3 coding sequence is TGTGCCAGCAGCTTGAATTTAGCAGATGAAAAACTGTTTTTT. Full variable domain (remainder filled in from reference TRBV5-4 and TRBJ1-4): ETGVTQSPTHLIKTRGQQVTLRCSSQSGHNTVSWYQQALGQGPQFIFQYYREEENGRGNFPPRFSGLQFPNYSSELNVNALELDDSALYLCASSLNLADEKLFFGSGTQLSVL.

The chain links TRBV15 to TRBJ1-4; the match to TRBD1 covers 8 bases. The V and J ends lost 0 bases and 7 bases, in that order; junction bases with no gene match: 1. The CDR3 covers 14 residues. Germline CDR1 and CDR2: LNHNV and YYDKDF (reference sequence). The CDR3 DNA reads TGTGCCACCAGCAGAGACAGGGGGCCTGAAAAACTGTTTTTT. It is translated as CATSRDRGPEKLFF.

This rearrangement joins TRBV18 to TRBJ1-3, with 7 bases matching TRBD1. The germline CDR1 and CDR2 sequences are KGHSH and LQKENI. The CDR3 is 16 residues long. With V trimmed by 6 bases and J by 0 bases, 8 bases remained unmatched. The CDR3 protein is CASSHDTGASGNTIYF. DNA for the CDR3: TGTGCCAGCTCCCATGACACAGGGGCCTCTGGAAACACCATATATTTT.

The genes are TRBV3-1 (or the pseudogene TRBV3-2) and TRBJ1-3, with unresolved D. V dropped 1 base and J dropped 4 bases, with 5 bases sitting between them. The germline CDR1 and CDR2 sequences are LGHDT and YNNKEL (reference sequence). The CDR3 extends over 13 amino acids. CDR3 region: CASSQGSGNTIYF. CDR3 sequence (DNA): TGTGCCAGCAGCCAAGGGTCAGGAAACACCATATATTTT.

The chain recombines TRBV5-4 with TRBJ2-3, with no clear D. Germline V gene data show CDR1 as SGHNT and CDR2 as YYREEE (reference sequence). The CDR3 covers 12 residues. V gave up 0 bases and J gave up 4 bases, with 3 bases separating them. The CDR3 loop is CASSLVADTQYF. The DNA for the CDR3 is TGTGCCAGCAGCTTGGTAGCAGATACGCAGTATTTT.

The V and J genes are TRBV4-1 and TRBJ2-7; D is perhaps TRBD2 (6 bases). Trimming took off 4 bases at V and 2 bases at J, with 15 bases between the two ends. The CDR3 loop spans 15 amino acids. Germline CDR1 and CDR2: MGHRA and YSYEKL. The DNA for the CDR3 is TGCGCCAGCAGCCCCGTGGGGGGAGGCCCCTACGAGCAGTACTTC. Its translation: CASSPVGGGPYEQYF.

The chain recombines TRBV5-6 with TRBJ2-5; no clear D gene. Germline CDR1 reads SGHDT; CDR2 reads YYEEEE. The CDR3 runs to 12 residues. Deletions cut 0 bases from V and 2 bases from J, with 2 bases between. The CDR3 nucleotides are TGTGCCAGCAGCTTGGTACAAGAGACCCAGTACTTC. Encoded protein: CASSLVQETQYF.

J is TRBJ1-6 and V is TRBV11-2; 8 bases align to TRBD1. J was trimmed by 7 bases and V by 1 base; bases with no gene match: 3. The CDR3 length is 15 residues. Germline CDR1 reads SGHAT; CDR2 reads FQNNGV. CDR3 sequence reads: CASSLATGGNSPLHF. DNA of the CDR3: TGTGCCAGCAGCTTAGCCACAGGGGGGAATTCACCCCTCCACTTT.

Details on this clone: A read error may account for a junction end that differs from germline. The rearrangement uses TRBV7-7 and TRBJ2-3; a possible D gene is TRBD2 (5 bases). Germline CDR1 is SSHAT and CDR2 is FNYEAQ (reference sequence). The CDR3 runs to 12 residues. CDR3 residues: CASSLDGGTQYF. CDR3 nucleotide sequence: TGTGCTAGCAGCTTGGACGGAGGTACGCAGTATTTT. Based on the CDR3 plus reference TRBV7-7 and TRBJ2-3, the full variable domain is GAGVSQSPRYKVTKRGQDVTLRCDPISSHATLYWYQQALGQGPEFLTYFNYEAQPDKSGLPSDRFSAERPEGSISTLTIQRTEQRDSAMYRCASSLDGGTQYFGPGTRLTVL.

V gene TRBV5-1 combines with J gene TRBJ1-4; D remains unclear. Germline loops: CDR1 SGHRS, CDR2 YFSETQ. This CDR3 has 14 amino acids. V shed 1 base and J shed 5 bases, with 9 bases lying between them. Here the CDR3 DNA reads TGCGCCAGCAGCTTGAACACGGGGAATGAAAAACTGTTTTTT. Its translation: CASSLNTGNEKLFF.

This clone was observed a single time. CDR3 nucleotide sequence: TGTGCCACCCTTAGGGAGAACACTGAAGCTTTCTTT. It yields the protein CATLRENTEAFF. The chain carries TRBV28 and TRBJ1-1; D not certain. V was clipped by 10 bases and J by 1 base, with 10 bases between them. Germline V lookup: CDR1 MDHEN, CDR2 SYDVKM. The CDR3 loop spans 12 amino acids.

The CDR3 region has the DNA TGTGCCAGCAGTTTACCCCAGGGACACATTAACTATGGCTACACCTTC. This sequence encodes CASSLPQGHINYGYTF. The chain uses TRBV28 and TRBJ1-2, with D possibly matching TRBD1 (6 bases). The CDR3 covers 16 residues. The V end was cut by 2 bases, the J end by 1 base, with 14 bases between. Germline V CDR1 and CDR2: MDHEN, SYDVKM.

Of note for this clone: Other DNA sequences in the sample encode the same CDR3. The chain has TRBV28 and TRBJ1-2; D might be TRBD1 (5 bases). Looked up from germline, CDR1 is MDHEN and CDR2 is SYDVKM. The CDR3 extends over 12 amino acids. The V and J ends lost 2 bases and 8 bases respectively, with 9 bases between them. CDR3 residues: CASSLRGDGYTF. CDR3 bases: TGTGCCAGCAGTTTAAGGGGAGACGGCTACACCTTC.

V usage is TRBV7-2 and J usage is TRBJ1-2; perhaps TRBD1 as D (5 bases). From germline, CDR1 is SGHTA and CDR2 FQGNSA. V was cut by 2 bases and J by 8 bases, with 15 bases left in between. The CDR3 spans 14 residues. CDR3 loop: CASSLMMTARGYTF. CDR3 nucleotide sequence: TGTGCCAGCAGCTTAATGATGACAGCGCGGGGCTACACCTTC. Complete variable domain (other parts from reference TRBV7-2 and TRBJ1-2): GAGVSQSPSNKVTEKGKDVELRCDPISGHTALYWYRQSLGQGLEFLIYFQGNSAPDKSGLPSDRFSAERTGGSVSTLTIQRTQQEDSAVYLCASSLMMTARGYTFGSGTRLTVV.

This chain joins TRBV9 and TRBJ2-5; D gene unclear. V shed 0 bases and J shed 5 bases, with 8 bases lying between them. The CDR3 runs to 13 residues. Germline V gene sequence: CDR1 SGDLS, CDR2 YYNGEE. The CDR3 sequence: CASSVGGLETQYF. In nucleotides, the CDR3 is TGTGCCAGCAGCGTAGGGGGATTGGAGACCCAGTACTTC.